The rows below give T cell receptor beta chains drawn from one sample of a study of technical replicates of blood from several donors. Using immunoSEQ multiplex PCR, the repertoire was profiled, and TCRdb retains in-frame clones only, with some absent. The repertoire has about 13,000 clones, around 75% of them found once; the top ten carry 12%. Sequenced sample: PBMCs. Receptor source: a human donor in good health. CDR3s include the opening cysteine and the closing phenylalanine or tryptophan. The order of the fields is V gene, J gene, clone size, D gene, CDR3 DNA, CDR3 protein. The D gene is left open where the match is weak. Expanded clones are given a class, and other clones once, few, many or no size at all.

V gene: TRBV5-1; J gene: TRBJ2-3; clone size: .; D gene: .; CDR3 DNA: TGCGCCAGCAGCTTGGGGCCAGGGGTAGATACGCAGTATTTT; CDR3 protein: CASSLGPGVDTQYF
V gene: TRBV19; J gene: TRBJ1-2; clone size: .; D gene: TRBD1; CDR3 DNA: TGTGCCAGTAGTGTAAGAAGGACAGGTACAAATTCTAACTATGGCTACACCTTC; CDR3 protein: CASSVRRTGTNSNYGYTF
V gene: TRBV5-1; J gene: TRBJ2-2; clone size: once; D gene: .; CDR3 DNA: TGCGCCAGCAGCCCATCCGGACAGGGAGGGACCGGGGAGCTGTTTTTT; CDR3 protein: CASSPSGQGGTGELFF
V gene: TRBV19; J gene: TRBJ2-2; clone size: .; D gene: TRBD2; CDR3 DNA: TGTGCCAGTAGTCAAGGACTGCGGGAGATGCCCACCGGGGAGCTGTTTTTT; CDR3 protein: CASSQGLREMPTGELFF
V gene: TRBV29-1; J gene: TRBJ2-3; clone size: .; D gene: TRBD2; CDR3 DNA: TGCAGCGTGCCCCCTAGCGGGATATCCACAGATACGCAGTATTTT; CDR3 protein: CSVPPSGISTDTQYF
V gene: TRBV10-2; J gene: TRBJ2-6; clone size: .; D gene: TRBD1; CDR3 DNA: TGCGCCAGCAGTCTCACAGGGGGCCTGAGCTCTGGGGCCAACGTCCTGACTTTC; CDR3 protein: CASSLTGGLSSGANVLTF
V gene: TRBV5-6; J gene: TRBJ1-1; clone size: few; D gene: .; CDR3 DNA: TGTGCCAGCAGCCTTTCCTGGACAGTGAACACTGAAGCTTTCTTT; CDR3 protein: CASSLSWTVNTEAFF
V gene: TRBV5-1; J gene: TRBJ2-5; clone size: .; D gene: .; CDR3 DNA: TGCGCCAGCAGCTTGGGATTTGGCGAGGGCTACGTCGAGACCCAGTACTTC; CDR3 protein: CASSLGFGEGYVETQYF
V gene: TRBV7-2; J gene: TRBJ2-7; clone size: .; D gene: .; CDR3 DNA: TGTGCCAGCGGTGGAGCCGGAGGTAGCGCCGCCTACGAGCAGTACTTC; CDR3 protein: CASGGAGGSAAYEQYF
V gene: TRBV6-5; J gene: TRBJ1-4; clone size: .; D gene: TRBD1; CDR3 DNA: TGTGCCAGCAGTTACGGCGCCGGCAGGGGGGAGGAGGAACTGTTTTTT; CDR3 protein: CASSYGAGRGEEELFF
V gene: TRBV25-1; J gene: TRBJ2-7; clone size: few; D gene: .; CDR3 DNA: TGTGCCAGCAGTGAGGTGGGTAAGACAGGCATCCGGACCTACGAGCAGTACTTC; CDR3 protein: CASSEVGKTGIRTYEQYF
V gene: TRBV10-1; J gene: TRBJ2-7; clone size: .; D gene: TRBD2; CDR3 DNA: TGCGCCAGCAGTGACCCCGGACTAGCCTACGAGCAGTACTTC; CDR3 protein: CASSDPGLAYEQYF
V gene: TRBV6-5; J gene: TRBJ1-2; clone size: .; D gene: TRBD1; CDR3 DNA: TGTGCCAGCAGGGGGACAGCGGGTGGCTACACCTTC; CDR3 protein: CASRGTAGGYTF
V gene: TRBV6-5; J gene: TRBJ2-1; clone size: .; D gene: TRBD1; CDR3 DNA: TGTGCCAGCAGTTACTGGCCGGGACAGGGTATACATGAGCAGTTCTTC; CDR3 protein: CASSYWPGQGIHEQFF
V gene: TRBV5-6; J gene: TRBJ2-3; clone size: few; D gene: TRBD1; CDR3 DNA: TGTGCCAGCAGCCTCCGAGGAGGACAGGGGACAGATACGCAGTATTTT; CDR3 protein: CASSLRGGQGTDTQYF
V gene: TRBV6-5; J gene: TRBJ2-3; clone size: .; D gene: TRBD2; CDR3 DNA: TGTGCCAGCAGTGGACTAGCGGGAGGGGCAGATACGCAGTATTTT; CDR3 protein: CASSGLAGGADTQYF
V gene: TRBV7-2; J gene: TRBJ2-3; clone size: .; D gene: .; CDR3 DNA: TGTGCCAGCAGCTCCCCTGGCCAGACGCAGTATTTT; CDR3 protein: CASSSPGQTQYF
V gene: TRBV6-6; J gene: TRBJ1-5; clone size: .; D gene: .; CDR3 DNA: TGTGCCAGCACGCAGGGGAACCAGCCCCAGCATTTT; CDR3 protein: CASTQGNQPQHF
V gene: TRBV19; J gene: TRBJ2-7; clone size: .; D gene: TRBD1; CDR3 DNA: TGTGCCAGTAGTATGGACAGGTTCTACGAGCAGTACTTC; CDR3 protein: CASSMDRFYEQYF
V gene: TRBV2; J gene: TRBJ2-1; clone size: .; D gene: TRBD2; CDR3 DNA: TGTGCCAGCAGTGAAGCGCTTTATCCGCGGGAGGGCCCGTTCTTC; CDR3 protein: CASSEALYPREGPFF
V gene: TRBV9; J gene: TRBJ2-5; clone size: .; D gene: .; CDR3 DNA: TGTGCCAGCACCCTAAGCGTAGCCGGGAGAGAGACCCAGTACTTC; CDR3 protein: CASTLSVAGRETQYF
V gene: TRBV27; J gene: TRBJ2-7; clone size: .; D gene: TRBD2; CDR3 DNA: TGTGCCAGCAGTTTTCAGCTAGCGGGAGCCCACGAGCAGTACTTC; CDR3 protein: CASSFQLAGAHEQYF
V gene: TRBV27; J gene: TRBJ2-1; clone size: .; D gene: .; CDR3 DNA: TGTGCCAGCAGTTTATCGGCGGGCAGTCTTCTCAATGAGCAGTTCTTC; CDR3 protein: CASSLSAGSLLNEQFF
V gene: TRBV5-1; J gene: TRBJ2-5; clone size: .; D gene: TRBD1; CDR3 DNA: TGCGCCAGCAGCTTACAGGGGCAAGAGACCCAGTACTTC; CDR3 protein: CASSLQGQETQYF
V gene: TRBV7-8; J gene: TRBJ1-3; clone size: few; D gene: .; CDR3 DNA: TGTGCCAGCAGCTCACAGGGAGCCGGAAACACCATATATTTT; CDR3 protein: CASSSQGAGNTIYF
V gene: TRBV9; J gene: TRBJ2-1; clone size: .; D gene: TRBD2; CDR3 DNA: TGTGCCAGCAGCGTAGTTAAAGGGACTAGCGGGACGAATGAGCAGTTCTTC; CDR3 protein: CASSVVKGTSGTNEQFF
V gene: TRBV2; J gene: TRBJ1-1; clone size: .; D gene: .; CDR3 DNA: TGTGCCAGCAGTGCATACAGGAACACTGAAGCTTTCTTT; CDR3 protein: CASSAYRNTEAFF
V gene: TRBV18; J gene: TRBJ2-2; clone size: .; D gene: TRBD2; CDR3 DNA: TGTGCCAGCTCACGTTTCTCAGGGGGGACTAGCGGCACCGGGGAGCTGTTTTTT; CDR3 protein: CASSRFSGGTSGTGELFF
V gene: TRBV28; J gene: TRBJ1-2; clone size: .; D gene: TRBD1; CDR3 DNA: TGTGCCAGCAGTTTGGGACAGGGGGCGGACGGCTACACCTTC; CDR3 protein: CASSLGQGADGYTF
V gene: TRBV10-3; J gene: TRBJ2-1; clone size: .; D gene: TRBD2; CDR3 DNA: TGTGCCATCAGTGAGTGGGGAGGGACTAGCGGGAGCACGCAGTTCTTC; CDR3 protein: CAISEWGGTSGSTQFF
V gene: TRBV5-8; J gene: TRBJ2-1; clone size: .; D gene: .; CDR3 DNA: TGTGCCAGCAGCCCATACCAGGGGAAGGGGCAGTTCTTC; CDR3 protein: CASSPYQGKGQFF
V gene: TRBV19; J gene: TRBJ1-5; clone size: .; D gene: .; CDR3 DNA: TGTGCCAGTAGAAGGGCTCGTGGGGGCGAGAGCAATCAGCCCCAGCATTTT; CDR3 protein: CASRRARGGESNQPQHF
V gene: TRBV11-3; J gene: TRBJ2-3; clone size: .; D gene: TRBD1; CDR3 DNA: TGTGCCAGCAGCCCCGGGACAGGGTCTCCCACAGATACGCAGTATTTT; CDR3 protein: CASSPGTGSPTDTQYF
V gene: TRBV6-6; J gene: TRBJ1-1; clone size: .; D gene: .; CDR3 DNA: TGTGCCAGCACCATCTCTCTAGGCACTGAAGCTTTCTTT; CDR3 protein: CASTISLGTEAFF
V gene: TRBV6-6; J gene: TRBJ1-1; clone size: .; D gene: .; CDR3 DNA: TGTGCCAGCAGTTACACGCAGGGGTACACTGAAGCTTTCTTT; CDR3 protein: CASSYTQGYTEAFF
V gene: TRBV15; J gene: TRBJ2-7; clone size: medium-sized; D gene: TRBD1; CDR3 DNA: TGTGCCACCAGCGTGTTACGGGACAGCTCCTACGAGCAGTACTTC; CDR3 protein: CATSVLRDSSYEQYF
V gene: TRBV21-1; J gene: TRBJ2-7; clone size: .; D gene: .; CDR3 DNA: TGTGCCAGCAGCAAGGGACGAGGGGGGGAGGGCCGCTACGAGCAGTACTTC; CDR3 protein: CASSKGRGGEGRYEQYF
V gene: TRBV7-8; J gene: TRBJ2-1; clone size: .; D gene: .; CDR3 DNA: TGTGCCAGCAGCTTAGCGCGCCACCTCCCTTGGAATGAGCAGTTCTTC; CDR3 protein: CASSLARHLPWNEQFF
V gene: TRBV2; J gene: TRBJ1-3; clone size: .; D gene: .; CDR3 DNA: TGTGCCCTACTCCTTAACTCTGGAAACACCATATATTTT; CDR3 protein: CALLLNSGNTIYF
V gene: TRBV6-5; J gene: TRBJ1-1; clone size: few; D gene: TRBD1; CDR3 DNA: TGTGCCAGCAGTTCTACTCAGGGGGCCGGAGGGATGCCGGCTTTCTTT; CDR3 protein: CASSSTQGAGGMPAFF
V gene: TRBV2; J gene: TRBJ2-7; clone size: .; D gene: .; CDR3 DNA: TGTGCCAGCAGTGGGACCCCCGGGGGGCTCGGCGAGCAGTACTTC; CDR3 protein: CASSGTPGGLGEQYF
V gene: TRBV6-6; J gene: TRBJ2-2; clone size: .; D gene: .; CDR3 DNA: TGTGCCAGCAGTCGAGACACCGGGGAGCTGTTTTTT; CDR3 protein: CASSRDTGELFF
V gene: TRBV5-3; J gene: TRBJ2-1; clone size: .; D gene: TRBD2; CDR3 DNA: TGTGCCAGAAGCGCCGGGACTAGCGGGAGGGCCCAAGGTCTTAAAGAGCAGTTCTTC; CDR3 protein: CARSAGTSGRAQGLKEQFF
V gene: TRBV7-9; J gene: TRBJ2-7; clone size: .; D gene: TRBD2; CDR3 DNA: TGTGCCAGCAGCTTAGCAGTAGGACTAGCGGGAGCGTACGAGCAGTACTTC; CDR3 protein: CASSLAVGLAGAYEQYF
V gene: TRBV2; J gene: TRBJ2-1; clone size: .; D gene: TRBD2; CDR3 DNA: TGTGCCAGCAGTAGGGACTACCACAATGAGCAGTTCTTC; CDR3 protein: CASSRDYHNEQFF
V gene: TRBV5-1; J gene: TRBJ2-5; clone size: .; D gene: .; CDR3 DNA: TGCGCCAGCAGCTTAGGAGGGATTGGTGAGACCCAGTACTTC; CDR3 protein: CASSLGGIGETQYF
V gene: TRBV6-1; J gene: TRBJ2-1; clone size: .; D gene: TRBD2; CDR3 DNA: TGTGCCAGCAGTGAAGAAATAGCGGGGTTCTACAATGAGCAGTTCTTC; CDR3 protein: CASSEEIAGFYNEQFF
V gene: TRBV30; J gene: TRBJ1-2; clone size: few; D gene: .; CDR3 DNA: TGTGCCTGGACCTCTAGATACCCGGGCTATGGCTACACCTTC; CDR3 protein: CAWTSRYPGYGYTF
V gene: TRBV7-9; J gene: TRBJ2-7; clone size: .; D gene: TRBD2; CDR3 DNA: TGTGCCAGCAGCTTACCCTCTAGCGGTCATACCTACGAGCAGTACTTC; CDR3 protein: CASSLPSSGHTYEQYF
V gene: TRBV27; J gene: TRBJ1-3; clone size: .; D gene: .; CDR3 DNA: TGTGCCAGCAGTTTCTTAGGGGCTGGAAACACCATATATTTT; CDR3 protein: CASSFLGAGNTIYF
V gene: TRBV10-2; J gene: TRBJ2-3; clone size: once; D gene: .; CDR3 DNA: TGCGCCAGCAGTGAGAAGGGTCCGGGGGCGGGAGATATCGCTAGCACAGATACGCAGTATTTT; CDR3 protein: CASSEKGPGAGDIASTDTQYF
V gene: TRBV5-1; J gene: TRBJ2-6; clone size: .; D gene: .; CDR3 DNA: TGCGCCAGCAGCCTTTCGGGGTCTGGGGCCAACGTCCTGACTTTC; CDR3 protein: CASSLSGSGANVLTF
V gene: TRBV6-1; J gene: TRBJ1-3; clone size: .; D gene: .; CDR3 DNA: TGTGCCAGCAGTGAAAGAGGGCAGGCCAACTCTGGAAACACCATATATTTT; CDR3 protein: CASSERGQANSGNTIYF